This entry lists 27 T cell receptor beta chains sequenced from one sample in a study of OX40 agonist ivuxolimab in advanced cancers. Assay: immunoSEQ multiplex PCR; the TCRdb copy retains only in-frame clones and omits some. Of under 100,000 clones in the sample, around 90% were seen once. Material: CD4+ or CD8+ T cells sorted from blood, obtained in a trial of the OX40 agonist ivuxolimab. All receptors derive from an adult with an advanced solid tumor such as melanoma, head and neck, liver or kidney cancer.

The chain combines TRBV18 with TRBJ2-7, with TRBD2 identical over 10 bases. CDR1 and CDR2 from the germline V gene are KGHSH and LQKENI. With V trimmed by 5 bases and J by 0 bases, 4 bases remained unmatched. The CDR3 has 15 residues. CDR3 nucleotide sequence: TGTGCCAGCTCATCCGGGACTAGCGACTCCTACGAGCAGTACTTC. As protein: CASSSGTSDSYEQYF.

The rearrangement joins TRBV5-1 to TRBJ2-3; TRBD1 matches at 8 bases. With V trimmed by 4 bases and J by 3 bases, 10 bases remained unmatched. The CDR3 extends over 16 amino acids. Germline loops: CDR1 SGHRS, CDR2 YFSETQ. The DNA of the CDR3 is TGCGCCAGCAGCCGCGGACAGGGCCTGGGGACAGATACGCAGTATTTT. This translates into CASSRGQGLGTDTQYF.

The CDR3 region has the DNA TGCGCCAGCAGCTGGACCCCTACTAGCGGCCAAGAGACCCAGTACTTC. Translation gives CASSWTPTSGQETQYF. The chain couples TRBV5-1 to TRBJ2-5, with 8 bases aligning to TRBD2. J was trimmed by 1 base and V by 3 bases; bases with no gene match: 8. This CDR3 spans 16 amino acids. Germline-derived CDR1 and CDR2 are SGHRS and YFSETQ.

The V gene is TRBV6-6, the J gene TRBJ1-2; no definite D call. Trimming took 7 bases from V and 1 from J, leaving 13 bases between them. This CDR3 is built from 14 residues. Germline V gene lookup returns CDR1 MNHNY and CDR2 SVGAGI (reference sequence). CDR3 coding DNA: TGTGCCAGCACTGAAAGGTCTTTTAACTATGGCTACACCTTC. This translates into CASTERSFNYGYTF.

The V gene is TRBV15, the J gene TRBJ2-5; the D gene is possibly TRBD2 (7 bases). The CDR3 loop spans 16 amino acids. Trimming took off 1 base at V and 2 bases at J, with 14 bases between the two ends. The germline CDR1 and CDR2 sequences are LNHNV and YYDKDF (reference sequence). The CDR3 protein is CATSRAWGGPQETQYF. The CDR3 bases are TGTGCCACCAGCAGAGCCTGGGGGGGGCCGCAAGAGACCCAGTACTTC.

V and J are TRBV5-1 and TRBJ2-2; possible D gene TRBD2, 5 bases. V was shortened by 2 bases and J by 0 bases, with 8 bases between the two germline ends. From germline, CDR1 is SGHRS and CDR2 YFSETQ. The CDR3 loop spans 15 amino acids. DNA for the CDR3: TGCGCCAGCAGCTTTAGCGTTGCGAACACCGGGGAGCTGTTTTTT. This translates into CASSFSVANTGELFF.

The J gene is TRBJ1-1, the V gene TRBV14; D is unclear. The CDR3 has 13 amino acids. V shed 2 bases and J shed 3 bases, with 7 bases lying between them. The germline V gene encodes CDR1 SGHDN and CDR2 FVKESK. CDR3 sequence reads: CASSQFGHTEAFF. DNA for the CDR3: TGTGCCAGCAGCCAATTCGGACACACTGAAGCTTTCTTT.

A note on this clone: This specimen includes other DNA sequences encoding the same CDR3. In nucleotides, the CDR3 is TGCGCCAGCAGCTCCGGGACTAGCGGGTACAATGAGCAGTTCTTC. Amino acids: CASSSGTSGYNEQFF. The V gene is TRBV5-1, the J gene TRBJ2-1; 12 bases match TRBD2. Losses at the gene ends were 3 bases for V and 4 bases for J; bases not matched to a gene: 2. This CDR3 is built from 15 residues. Germline V lookup: CDR1 SGHRS, CDR2 YFSETQ.

CDR3 protein: CASSYRNRGRDYGYTF. As DNA, the CDR3 is TGTGCCAGCAGTTACCGGAACAGGGGCCGTGACTATGGCTACACCTTC. The chain joins TRBV6-5 to TRBJ1-2; 7 nucleotides agree with TRBD1. Trimming took 2 bases from V and 3 from J; bases not matched to a gene: 9. Germline V gene sequence: CDR1 MNHEY, CDR2 SVGAGI. The CDR3 extends over 16 amino acids.

The chain is built from TRBV5-6 and TRBJ1-2, with 7 nucleotides matching TRBD1. This CDR3 has 13 residues. Losses at the gene ends were 1 base for V and 4 bases for J; bases not matched to a gene: 1. Germline CDR1 reads SGHDT; CDR2 reads YYEEEE. CDR3 coding DNA: TGTGCCAGCAGCTTGACAGGGGTCTATGGCTACACCTTC. It codes for CASSLTGVYGYTF.

The J gene is TRBJ1-2, the V gene TRBV25-1; D gene uncertain. CDR3 length: 15 residues. The germline V gene encodes CDR1 MGHDK and CDR2 SYGVNS. Trimming took off 1 base at V and 0 bases at J, with 9 bases between the two ends. The CDR3 spells CASSESIGANYGYTF. For the CDR3, the DNA is TGTGCCAGCAGTGAATCAATCGGAGCTAACTATGGCTACACCTTC.

The CDR3 nucleotides are TGTGCCAGCAGGAGTTGGGACTATGGCTACACCTTC. This codes for CASRSWDYGYTF. This chain uses TRBV6-1 with TRBJ1-2; no clear D gene. V lost 6 bases and J 3 bases, leaving 8 bases between the germline ends. Germline-derived CDR1 and CDR2 are MNHNS and SASEGT. This CDR3 is 12 amino acids long.

The V call is TRBV13, the J call TRBJ2-3, with a tentative D call TRBD1 (6 bases). This CDR3 has 17 residues. Germline V gene lookup returns CDR1 PRHDT and CDR2 FYEKMQ (reference sequence). V was pared by 4 bases and J by 6 bases, with 23 bases between. The CDR3 DNA is TGTGCCAGCAGCTCCACCGCGGTTATAGGCCAGGGGGATACGCAGTATTTT. Its protein product is CASSSTAVIGQGDTQYF.

The chain recombines TRBV10-3 with TRBJ2-7; D may be TRBD1 (5 bases). The CDR3 length is 14 residues. V was trimmed by 6 bases and J by 0 bases, leaving 12 bases between them. Germline values: CDR1 ENHRY, CDR2 SYGVKD. The CDR3: CAISPDSYSYEQYF. The CDR3 DNA is TGTGCCATCAGCCCCGACAGCTACTCCTACGAGCAGTACTTC.

The chain joins TRBV11-2 to TRBJ2-5; TRBD2 agrees at 7 bases. The CDR3 has 15 residues. Germline CDR1 and CDR2: SGHAT and FQNNGV. After removal of 0 bases from V and 4 bases from J, the junction contained 5 bases not matched to a gene. CDR3 loop: CASSLDGRERETQYF. In DNA form, the CDR3 reads TGTGCCAGCAGCTTAGATGGGAGGGAAAGAGAGACCCAGTACTTC.

This chain uses TRBV4-2 with TRBJ2-3; 11 bases match TRBD2. Trimming at V came to 3 bases and at J to 4 bases, leaving 12 bases not matched to a gene. Germline-derived CDR1 and CDR2 are LGHNA and YNFKEQ. There are 18 residues in the CDR3. CDR3 amino acids: CASSQITLAGGSPDTQYF. In DNA form, the CDR3 reads TGTGCCAGCAGCCAGATCACTCTAGCGGGGGGCTCCCCAGATACGCAGTATTTT.

This clone was recorded only once. The rearrangement uses TRBV21-1 and TRBJ1-1. TRBV21-1 is flagged as a pseudogene. This CDR3 spans 17 amino acids. CDR3 protein: CASSKAKAGRLNTEAFF. CDR3 nucleotides: TGTGCCAGCAGCAAAGCGAAGGCGGGACGCTTGAACACTGAAGCTTTCTTT.

The rearrangement uses TRBV5-4 and TRBJ2-2, with 16 bases identical to TRBD2. Trimming at V came to 3 bases and at J to 6 bases, leaving 2 bases not matched to a gene. Looked up from germline, CDR1 is SGHNT and CDR2 is YYREEE (reference sequence). This CDR3 is 16 amino acids long. The CDR3 protein is CASSSGLAGGPGELFF. The CDR3 DNA follows: TGTGCCAGCAGCTCGGGACTAGCGGGGGGGCCCGGGGAGCTGTTTTTT.

This clone was counted once. The chain has TRBV19 and TRBJ1-5, with D perhaps TRBD1 (5 bases). CDR3 length equals 13 residues. The germline V and J ends were trimmed by 8 bases and 6 bases, with 14 bases remaining between them. The V gene's germline CDR1 is LNHDA and CDR2 SQIVND (reference sequence). The CDR3 is CASGPGMGQPQHF. The CDR3 region has the DNA TGTGCCAGTGGGCCAGGGATGGGTCAGCCCCAGCATTTT.

V is TRBV7-8 and J is TRBJ2-3, with 7 bases fitting TRBD2. Germline V CDR1 and CDR2: SGHVS, FQNEAQ. J lost 5 bases, V lost 2 bases, and 10 bases had no gene match. This CDR3 spans 16 amino acids. In DNA, the CDR3 is TGTGCCAGCAGCTTAATGACGGGGGGATCGGGAGATACGCAGTATTTT. Translating gives CASSLMTGGSGDTQYF.

The gene calls are TRBV7-8 and TRBJ2-1; 11 nucleotides match TRBD1. The CDR3 extends over 15 amino acids. V lost 3 bases and J lost 7; bases outside the gene matches: 5. Germline V gene sequence: CDR1 SGHVS, CDR2 FQNEAQ. The CDR3 loop reads CASSFGTGGSNEQFF. The CDR3 DNA sequence: TGTGCCAGCAGCTTCGGGACAGGGGGGAGTAATGAGCAGTTCTTC.

The rearrangement links TRBV7-9 to TRBJ2-2; 9 bases agree with TRBD2. The CDR3 totals 16 residues. The V segment lost 7 bases and the J segment 7 bases; nucleotides outside the gene matches: 13. The germline V gene has CDR1 SEHNR and CDR2 FQNEAQ (reference sequence). The chain's CDR3 is CASNRGERGVDGELFF. CDR3 nucleotide sequence: TGTGCCAGCAACCGAGGAGAGCGGGGGGTAGACGGGGAGCTGTTTTTT.

The CDR3, as DNA: TGTGCCAGCAGCACCCACAGGGAGTCCGGGGAGCTGTTTTTT. Translated: CASSTHRESGELFF. The chain uses TRBV7-3 and TRBJ2-2; D might be TRBD1 (6 bases). Between the trimmed V and J ends, which lost 5 bases and 6 bases, there was a span of 13 bases. The CDR3 totals 14 residues. Germline V CDR1 and CDR2: SGHTA, FQGTGA.

The chain couples TRBV15 to TRBJ2-1; possibly TRBD2 for D (5 bases). Trimming removed 7 bases at V and 6 bases at J, with 16 bases between. The germline gives CDR1 LNHNV, CDR2 YYDKDF (reference sequence). This CDR3 is 14 amino acids long. CDR3 DNA: TGTGCCACCACCGAGATCATAGAGGGCAATGAGCAGTTCTTC. It translates to CATTEIIEGNEQFF.

This chain uses TRBV5-1 with TRBJ2-5; TRBD2 agrees at 11 bases. The junction had 1 base not matched to a gene; V was cut back by 4 bases and J by 2 bases. CDR1 is SGHRS and CDR2 is YFSETQ in the germline V gene. The CDR3 loop spans 14 amino acids. The DNA of the CDR3 is TGCGCCAGCAGCATAGCGGGAGGGCAAGAGACCCAGTACTTC. This translates into CASSIAGGQETQYF.

The chain has TRBV25-1 and TRBJ2-7; D remains ambiguous. The CDR3 extends over 11 amino acids. V dropped 4 bases and J dropped 4 bases, with 5 bases sitting between them. Per germline, CDR1 MGHDK and CDR2 SYGVNS. CDR3 sequence (DNA): TGTGCCAGCAGTGCCTATTACGAGCAGTACTTC. Its translation is CASSAYYEQYF.

V gene TRBV2 combines with J gene TRBJ1-5, with 7 bases that match TRBD1. Germline V gene data show CDR1 as SNHLY and CDR2 as FYNNEI. Trimming took 5 bases from V and 7 from J; bases not matched to a gene: 5. This CDR3 is built from 13 residues. The CDR3 nucleotides read TGTGCCAGCAGTCCGGGACAGTTACAGCCCCAGCATTTT. It yields the protein CASSPGQLQPQHF.